This record looks at one TCR beta chain sequence and its context. These data originate in a study of blood T cell repertoires in COVID-19. Study-wide context: T cells, B-cell-depleted T cells, or PBMCs supplied cDNA or gDNA.

Here immunoSEQ multiplex PCR was the method, and the copy in TCRdb shows in-frame clones only, minus some. The sample carries over 110,000 clones, about 80% recorded once. This clonotype was obtained from a man in his 70s who had recovered from COVID-19. Source material: peripheral blood.

CDR3 loop: CASSVETGGIYEQYF. The DNA of the CDR3 is TGTGCCAGCAGCGTCGAGACAGGGGGCATCTACGAGCAGTACTTC. The chain joins TRBV6-5 to TRBJ2-7; 10 bases are a match to TRBD1. CDR1 and CDR2 from the germline V gene are MNHEY and SVGAGI. This CDR3 has 15 residues. Trimming took 6 bases from V and 3 from J; bases not matched to a gene: 8.